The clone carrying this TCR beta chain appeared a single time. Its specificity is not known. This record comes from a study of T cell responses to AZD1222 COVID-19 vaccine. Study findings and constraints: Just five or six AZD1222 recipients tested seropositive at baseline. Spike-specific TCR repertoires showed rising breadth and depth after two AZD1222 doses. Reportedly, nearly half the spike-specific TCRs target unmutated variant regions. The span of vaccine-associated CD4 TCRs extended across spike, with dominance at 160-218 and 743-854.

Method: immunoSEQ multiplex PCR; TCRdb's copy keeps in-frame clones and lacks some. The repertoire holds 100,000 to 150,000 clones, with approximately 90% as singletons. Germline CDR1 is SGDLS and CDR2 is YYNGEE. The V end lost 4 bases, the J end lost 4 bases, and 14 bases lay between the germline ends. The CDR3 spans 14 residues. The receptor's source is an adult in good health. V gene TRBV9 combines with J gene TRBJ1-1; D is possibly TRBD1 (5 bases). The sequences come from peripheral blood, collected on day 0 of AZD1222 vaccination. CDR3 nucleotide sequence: TGTGCCAGCAGCTTCGGGCCCGGGGGCACTGAAGCTTTCTTT. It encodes CASSFGPGGTEAFF.